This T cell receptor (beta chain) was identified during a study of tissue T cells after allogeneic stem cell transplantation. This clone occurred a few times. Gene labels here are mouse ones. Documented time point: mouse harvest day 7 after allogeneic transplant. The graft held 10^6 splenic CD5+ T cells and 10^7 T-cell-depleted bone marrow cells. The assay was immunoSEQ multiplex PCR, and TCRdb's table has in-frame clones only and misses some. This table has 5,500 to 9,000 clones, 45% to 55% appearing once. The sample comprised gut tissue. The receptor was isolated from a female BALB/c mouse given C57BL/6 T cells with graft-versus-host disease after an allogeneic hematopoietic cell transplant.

The CDR3 DNA, read in part, is TGTGCCAGCGCCGCGACAGGGGGTTCTGGAAATACGCTCTAT. It is translated as CASAATGGSGNTLY. The entire CDR3 sequence reads CASAATGGSGNTLYF. The chain employs TRBV13-2 and TRBJ1-3, with 9 bases fitting TRBD1. Read sequence stops 1 residue before the CDR3 end, and the germline J gene provides the missing end. Germline V gene sequence: CDR1 NNHNN, CDR2 SYGAGS (reference sequence). Trimming removed 6 bases from V and 0 bases from J; junction bases left unmatched: 4. The CDR3 runs to 15 residues.